This T cell receptor (beta chain) was obtained from a study of tumor-infiltrating lymphocytes in oesophageal squamous cell carcinoma. The CDR3 runs to 12 residues. V was trimmed by 5 bases and J by 5 bases, leaving 6 bases between them. Germline CDR1 and CDR2: MNHEY and SVGAGI. TCRdb called the PCR reads again in MiXCR, with one record for every CDR3 protein. The sample includes some 16,000 distinct CDR3 sequences, around 43% of them seen just once. What was sequenced was normal esophageal tissue next to the tumor. The TCR comes from a female donor with esophageal squamous cell carcinoma. J is TRBJ1-4 and V is TRBV6-5, with D unresolved. CDR3 amino acids: CASSGMNEKLFF. CDR3 bases: TGTGCCAGCAGTGGGATGAATGAAAAACTGTTTTTT.